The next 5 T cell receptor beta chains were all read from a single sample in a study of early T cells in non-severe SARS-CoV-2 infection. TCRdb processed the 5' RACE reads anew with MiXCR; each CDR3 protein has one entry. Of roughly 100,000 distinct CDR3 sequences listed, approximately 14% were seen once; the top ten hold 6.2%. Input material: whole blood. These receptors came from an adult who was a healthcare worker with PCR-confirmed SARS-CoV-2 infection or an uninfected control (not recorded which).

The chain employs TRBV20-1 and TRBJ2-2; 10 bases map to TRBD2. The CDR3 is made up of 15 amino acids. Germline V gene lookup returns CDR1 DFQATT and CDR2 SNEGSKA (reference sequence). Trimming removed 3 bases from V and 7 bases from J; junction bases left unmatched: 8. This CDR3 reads CSASVAGGANGELFF. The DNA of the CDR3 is TGCAGTGCTAGCGTAGCGGGAGGAGCGAACGGGGAGCTGTTTTTT.

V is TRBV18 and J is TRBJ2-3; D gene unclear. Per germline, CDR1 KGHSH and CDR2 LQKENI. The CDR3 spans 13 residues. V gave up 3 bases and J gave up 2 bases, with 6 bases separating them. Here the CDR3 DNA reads TGTGCCAGCTCACCTGACCCCACAGATACGCAGTATTTT. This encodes CASSPDPTDTQYF.

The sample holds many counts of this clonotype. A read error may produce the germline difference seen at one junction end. The CDR3 loop reads CASTGRTSGNF. The CDR3 DNA is TGTGCCAGCACCGGGCGGACTAGCGGGAACTTC. J is TRBJ2-5 and V is TRBV28; TRBD2 agrees at 12 bases. Germline CDR1 reads MDHEN; CDR2 reads SYDVKM. This CDR3 spans 11 amino acids. The full variable domain, with the rest looked up from reference TRBV28 and TRBJ2-5, is DVKVTQSSRYLVKRTGEKVFLECVQDMDHENMFWYRQDPGLGLRLIYFSYDVKMKEKGDIPEGYSVSREKKERFSLILESASTNQTSMYLCASTGRTSGNFGPGTRLLVL.

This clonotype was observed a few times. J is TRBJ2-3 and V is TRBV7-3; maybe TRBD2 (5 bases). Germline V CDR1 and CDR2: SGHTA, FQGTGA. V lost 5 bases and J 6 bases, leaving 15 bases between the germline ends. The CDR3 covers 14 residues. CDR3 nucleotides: TGTGCCAGCAGCCGCCTCGGGGTGGGGGATACGCAGTATTTT. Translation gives CASSRLGVGDTQYF.

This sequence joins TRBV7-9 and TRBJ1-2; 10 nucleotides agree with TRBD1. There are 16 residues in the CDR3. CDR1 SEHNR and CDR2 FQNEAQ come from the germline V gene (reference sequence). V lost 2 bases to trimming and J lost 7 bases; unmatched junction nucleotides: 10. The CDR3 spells CASSLSRGDRGFGYTF. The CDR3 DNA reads TGTGCCAGCAGCTTAAGTAGAGGGGACAGGGGATTTGGCTACACCTTC.